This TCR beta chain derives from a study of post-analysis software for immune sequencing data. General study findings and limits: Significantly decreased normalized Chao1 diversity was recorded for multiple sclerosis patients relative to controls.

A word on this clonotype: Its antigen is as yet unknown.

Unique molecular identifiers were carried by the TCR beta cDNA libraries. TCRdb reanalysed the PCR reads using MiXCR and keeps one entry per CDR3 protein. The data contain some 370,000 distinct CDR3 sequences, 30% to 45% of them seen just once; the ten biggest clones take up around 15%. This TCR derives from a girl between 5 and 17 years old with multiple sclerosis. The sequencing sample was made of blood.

The CDR3 loop reads CASSAGTRDYEQYF. As DNA, the CDR3 is TGCGCCAGCAGCGCCGGGACTAGAGACTACGAGCAGTACTTC. The rearrangement uses TRBV5-1 and TRBJ2-7, with 8 bases that match TRBD2. Per germline, CDR1 SGHRS and CDR2 YFSETQ. V was pared by 4 bases and J by 3 bases, with 6 bases of the junction left unmatched. The CDR3 extends over 14 amino acids.